These 29 T cell receptor beta chains came from one sample sequenced in a study of T-cell reconstitution after alpha-beta-depleted transplantation in children. The authors prepared the TCRbeta library with unique molecular identifiers. TCRdb passed the PCR reads through MiXCR, listing each CDR3 protein once. The sample shows about 400,000 distinct CDR3 sequences, roughly 21% of them seen only once. The sequences come from PBMCs from the stem cell graft donor, collected from the stem cell graft. Receptors were obtained from a human donor who donated a stem cell graft to a child with acute myeloid leukemia.

The CDR3, as DNA: TGTGCCAGCAGCTTAGCTGGGCTAAAAGAGACCCAGTACTTC. This translates into CASSLAGLKETQYF. The rearrangement uses TRBV7-2 and TRBJ2-5; D is unclear. Trimming stripped 0 bases from V and 3 bases from J, with 8 bases between. The CDR3 length is 14 residues. Germline CDR1 and CDR2: SGHTA and FQGNSA.

This clonotype has a handful of counts. V is TRBV5-1 and J is TRBJ2-7; 10 bases match TRBD2. The CDR3 is made up of 14 amino acids. Germline V CDR1 and CDR2: SGHRS, YFSETQ. The V gene end was trimmed by 4 bases and the J gene end by 5 bases; junction bases not matched to a gene: 6. The CDR3 region is CASSPLGLADEQYF. CDR3 nucleotide sequence: TGCGCCAGCAGCCCCCTAGGACTAGCGGACGAGCAGTACTTC.

Ten or more counts support this clonotype. V usage is TRBV20-1 and J usage is TRBJ2-5, with TRBD1 matching over 7 bases. CDR1 DFQATT and CDR2 SNEGSKA come from the germline V gene (reference sequence). This CDR3 contains 12 residues. CDR3 bases: TGCAGCGCCCGACAGGGCAAGGAGACCCAGTACTTC. Its protein is CSARQGKETQYF.

This clonotype was counted between two and nine times. The chain uses TRBV25-1 and TRBJ2-7; D is uncertain. V was shortened by 3 bases and J by 0 bases, with 12 bases between the two germline ends. CDR1 MGHDK and CDR2 SYGVNS come from the germline V gene. The CDR3 contains 15 residues. CDR3 in amino acids: CASSEDRASSYEQYF. In DNA form, the CDR3 reads TGTGCCAGCAGTGAGGATCGGGCGAGCTCCTACGAGCAGTACTTC.

J is TRBJ2-7 and V is TRBV20-1; no clear D gene. CDR1 is DFQATT and CDR2 is SNEGSKA in the germline V gene (reference sequence). Trimming left V 1 base short and J 0 bases short, with 13 bases between. The CDR3 sequence is 15 residues long. The CDR3 coding sequence is TGCAGTGCTAGAGGATGGTGGCGGAGCTCCTACGAGCAGTACTTC. It translates to CSARGWWRSSYEQYF.

This clonotype was counted between two and nine times. The V gene is TRBV7-2, the J gene TRBJ2-2; TRBD2 is a possible D gene (6 bases). V lost 0 bases and J lost 4, with 15 bases in between. The length of the CDR3 is 17 residues. Germline CDR1 is SGHTA and CDR2 is FQGNSA. DNA for the CDR3: TGTGCCAGCAGCTTAGCCCCCCCGGGAGCGGGCACCGGGGAGCTGTTTTTT. Protein sequence: CASSLAPPGAGTGELFF.

The chain combines TRBV15 with TRBJ1-2; D is unresolved. The germline gives CDR1 LNHNV, CDR2 YYDKDF (reference sequence). The V and J ends lost 0 bases and 7 bases respectively, with 9 bases between them. The CDR3 has 13 residues. CDR3 sequence reads: CATSRDRSGGYTF. The CDR3, as DNA: TGTGCCACCAGCAGAGATCGGTCTGGTGGCTACACCTTC.

The gene calls are TRBV5-1 and TRBJ2-1, with 15 positions matching TRBD2. V was clipped by 4 bases and J by 2 bases; unmatched bases: 4. There are 17 residues in the CDR3. Germline assignment: CDR1 SGHRS and CDR2 YFSETQ. CDR3 DNA sequence: TGCGCCAGCAGCCCGGGACTAGCGGGAGGTCCCTACAATGAGCAGTTCTTC. The encoded protein is CASSPGLAGGPYNEQFF.

This clonotype was detected only a few times. The V and J genes are TRBV6-5 and TRBJ2-1; no clear D gene. The length of the CDR3 is 15 residues. Germline V gene data show CDR1 as MNHEY and CDR2 as SVGAGI. V was cut by 2 bases and J by 3 bases, with 11 bases left in between. CDR3 protein: CASSYAPDVYNEQFF. The DNA for the CDR3 is TGTGCCAGCAGTTACGCGCCGGACGTCTACAATGAGCAGTTCTTC.

This clonotype was counted a few times. The J gene is TRBJ2-1, the V gene TRBV12-3 or TRBV12-4, with D possibly TRBD1 on 8 matching bases. This CDR3 is built from 16 residues. Trimming left V 3 bases short and J 8 bases short, with 20 bases between. As DNA, the CDR3 is TGTGCCAGCAGTTTGCCCCAACAGGGGGAGGGCGATGAGCAGTTCTTC. This codes for CASSLPQQGEGDEQFF.

The V and J genes are TRBV11-2 and TRBJ1-5; D gene uncertain. The CDR3 is 17 amino acids. From germline, CDR1 is SGHAT and CDR2 FQNNGV. Trimming cost V 1 base and J 0 bases, with 13 bases left between them. CDR3 coding DNA: TGTGCCAGCAGCTTAGTATCTACGGCGTATAGCAATCAGCCCCAGCATTTT. This codes for CASSLVSTAYSNQPQHF.

This clonotype has a handful of counts. This chain joins TRBV25-1 and TRBJ2-6, with D perhaps TRBD1 or TRBD2 (5 bases each). From germline, CDR1 is MGHDK and CDR2 SYGVNS. Trimming pared 1 base from V and 4 bases from J, leaving 14 bases between. The CDR3 spans 17 residues. CDR3 residues: CASSESTRDGGANVLTF. CDR3 nucleotide sequence: TGTGCCAGCAGTGAATCAACACGGGACGGCGGGGCCAACGTCCTGACTTTC. The variable domain in full, with the rest retrieved from reference TRBV25-1 and TRBJ2-6, is EADIYQTPRYLVIGTGKKITLECSQTMGHDKMYWYQQDPGMELHLIHYSYGVNSTEKGDLSSESTVSRIRTEHFPLTLESARPSHTSQYLCASSESTRDGGANVLTFGAGSRLTVL.

This clonotype was picked up many times. The V and J genes are TRBV5-1 and TRBJ2-5; D is tentatively TRBD1 or TRBD2 (5 bases each). Trimming took off 0 bases at V and 1 base at J, with 13 bases between the two ends. This CDR3 has 16 amino acids. From germline, CDR1 is SGHRS and CDR2 YFSETQ. The CDR3 is CASSLESSGTQETQYF. The DNA for the CDR3 is TGCGCCAGCAGCTTGGAGTCTTCCGGGACCCAAGAGACCCAGTACTTC.

V usage is TRBV15 and J usage is TRBJ2-5, with 10 bases aligning to TRBD2. Trimming cost V 6 bases and J 5 bases; bases outside gene matches: 6. This CDR3 is 14 amino acids long. CDR1 LNHNV and CDR2 YYDKDF come from the germline V gene (reference sequence). DNA of the CDR3: TGTGCCACCAGGAAAGCGGGAGGGGGGGAGACCCAGTACTTC. As protein: CATRKAGGGETQYF.

This clonotype was recorded many times. V usage is TRBV20-1 and J usage is TRBJ2-7; D is undetermined. CDR3 length: 14 amino acids. The V and J ends lost 2 bases and 0 bases respectively, with 11 bases between them. The germline V gene has CDR1 DFQATT and CDR2 SNEGSKA (reference sequence). CDR3 amino acids: CSARSLPNSYEQYF. DNA for the CDR3: TGCAGTGCTAGAAGTCTACCTAACTCCTACGAGCAGTACTTC.

This clonotype was observed a handful of times. The rearrangement joins TRBV20-1 to TRBJ1-3; possible D gene TRBD1, 5 bases. Trimming took off 6 bases at V and 4 bases at J, with 16 bases between the two ends. The CDR3 totals 14 residues. Per germline, CDR1 DFQATT and CDR2 SNEGSKA (reference sequence). CDR3 loop: CSALTWGLGNTIYF. CDR3 DNA sequence: TGCAGTGCCTTAACTTGGGGCCTGGGAAACACCATATATTTT.

This clonotype has a single count. The rearrangement joins TRBV4-1 to TRBJ2-5; the match to TRBD2 covers 8 bases. The CDR3 is 16 amino acids. V shed 0 bases and J 4 bases; nucleotides not matched to a gene: 7. Germline V gives CDR1 MGHRA, CDR2 YSYEKL. Written as DNA, the CDR3 is TGCGCCAGCAGCCAAGATCACGGGAGGGGGAGAGAGACCCAGTACTTC. This translates into CASSQDHGRGRETQYF.

The gene calls are TRBV9 and TRBJ2-7, with D perhaps TRBD2 (5 bases). From germline, CDR1 is SGDLS and CDR2 YYNGEE. With 4 bases removed from V and 6 bases from J, the gap between germline ends came to 11 bases. This CDR3 has 12 residues. CDR3 residues: CASSHDTSEQYF. CDR3 nucleotides: TGTGCCAGCAGCCACGATACTAGCGAGCAGTACTTC.

This clonotype was counted a few times. The chain links TRBV27 to TRBJ2-5; 8 nucleotides match TRBD2. Germline-derived CDR1 and CDR2 are MNHEY and SMNVEV (reference sequence). With 7 bases clipped from V and 9 bases from J, the junction kept 4 bases outside the gene matches. This CDR3 region has 11 residues. CDR3 coding DNA: TGTGCCAGCACGGGGCGGGGGGCCCAGTACTTC. Residues: CASTGRGAQYF.

This clonotype was detected a few times. The genes are TRBV6-5 and TRBJ2-7, with TRBD1 matching over 8 bases. Trimming removed 0 bases from V and 1 base from J; junction bases left unmatched: 5. The CDR3 is made up of 16 amino acids. Germline lookup yields CDR1 MNHEY and CDR2 SVGAGI. The CDR3 here is CASSYSQGAQSYEQYF. Here the CDR3 DNA reads TGTGCCAGCAGTTACTCCCAGGGGGCTCAGTCCTACGAGCAGTACTTC.

The chain combines TRBV13 with TRBJ2-2; 7 bases map to TRBD2. CDR3 length: 15 amino acids. After removal of 0 bases from V and 5 bases from J, the junction contained 3 bases not matched to a gene. The germline gives CDR1 PRHDT, CDR2 FYEKMQ (reference sequence). The CDR3 nucleotides read TGTGCCAGCAGCTTAGGGCTAGCGGAAACCGGGGAGCTGTTTTTT. Residues: CASSLGLAETGELFF.

This clonotype was counted between two and nine times. The rearrangement joins TRBV6-5 to TRBJ2-5; 7 bases map to TRBD2. The CDR3 has 18 residues. Germline assignment: CDR1 MNHEY and CDR2 SVGAGI. Losses at the gene ends were 0 bases for V and 3 bases for J; bases not matched to a gene: 13. The CDR3 sequence is CASSYSDVAGVLEETQYF. In DNA, the CDR3 is TGTGCCAGCAGTTACTCCGACGTAGCGGGCGTTCTCGAAGAGACCCAGTACTTC.

In this sample, this clonotype turned up a few times. This sequence joins TRBV28 and TRBJ2-2; D is unclear. V was trimmed by 5 bases and J by 5 bases, leaving 12 bases between them. Germline CDR1 reads MDHEN; CDR2 reads SYDVKM. The CDR3 is made up of 14 amino acids. DNA of the CDR3: TGTGCCAGCAGTCGTCAGAAGAGTACCGGGGAGCTGTTTTTT. Protein sequence: CASSRQKSTGELFF.

About this clonotype itself: One junction end disagrees with the germline gene, perhaps due to a read error. This chain links TRBV20-1 with TRBJ2-3, with 13 bases fitting TRBD2. The CDR3 loop spans 17 amino acids. Germline CDR1 and CDR2: DFQATT and SNEGSKA (reference sequence). CDR3 sequence: CCATRTGTSGTRDTQYF. In DNA, the CDR3 is TGCTGTGCTACCCGGACGGGGACTAGCGGGACCAGGGATACGCAGTATTTT.

The CDR3 DNA follows: TGTGCCAGCACCACTAGCGGGAGTGAACAGTTCTTC. This translates into CASTTSGSEQFF. The V and J genes are TRBV7-2 and TRBJ2-1; 11 bases line up with TRBD2. Germline V gene lookup returns CDR1 SGHTA and CDR2 FQGNSA. V lost 7 bases and J lost 13; bases outside the gene matches: 6. The length of the CDR3 is 12 residues.

The genes are TRBV25-1 and TRBJ2-7, with D uncertain. This CDR3 has 15 amino acids. CDR1 and CDR2 (germline): MGHDK, SYGVNS. Trimming pared 6 bases from V and 3 bases from J, leaving 18 bases between. The CDR3 is CASSPSGDTNYEQYF. In DNA form, the CDR3 reads TGTGCCAGCAGCCCCTCAGGTGACACTAACTACGAGCAGTACTTC.

V gene TRBV7-2 combines with J gene TRBJ2-3, with 7 nucleotides matching TRBD2. CDR3 size: 16 residues. With V trimmed by 2 bases and J by 4 bases, 9 bases remained unmatched. The germline gives CDR1 SGHTA, CDR2 FQGNSA. CDR3 sequence reads: CASSLMAGAVADTQYF. CDR3 nucleotides: TGTGCCAGCAGCTTAATGGCGGGAGCGGTCGCAGATACGCAGTATTTT.

This clonotype occurred many times. In nucleotides, the CDR3 is TGCAGCGCATGGACTAGCGGCTACGAGCAGTACTTC. This codes for CSAWTSGYEQYF. This chain links TRBV29-1 with TRBJ2-7; 10 bases align to TRBD2. The CDR3 runs 12 residues. The V segment lost 7 bases and the J segment 3 bases; nucleotides outside the gene matches: 3. CDR1 is SQVTM, CDR2 ANQGSEA, per germline.

In this sample, this clonotype turned up a few times. This sequence joins TRBV5-5 and TRBJ2-2; 8 nucleotides match TRBD1. The V gene end was trimmed by 5 bases and the J gene end by 0 bases; junction bases not matched to a gene: 6. The CDR3 contains 16 residues. Looked up from germline, CDR1 is SGHKS and CDR2 is YYEKEE (reference sequence). The CDR3 nucleotides are TGTGCCAGCAGGACCGGGACAGGAGCGAACACCGGGGAGCTGTTTTTT. Residues: CASRTGTGANTGELFF.